A single T cell receptor (beta chain) is shown here with its context. The target antigen is unknown. The data derive from a study of cytomegalovirus exposure and HLA in healthy donors. Study-wide background: An earlier analysis identified some 110 million unique TCR beta sequences in 150 million to 200 million T cells. Study-wide results and caveats: Presence/absence comparisons presumed near-even sequencing depth among donors. Altogether, 160 or so TCR beta chains were recorded as cytomegalovirus-associated.

The PCR contained 60 Vbeta and 13 Jbeta primers. Here immunoSEQ multiplex PCR was the method, and the copy in TCRdb shows in-frame clones only, minus some. The sample includes 150,000 to 200,000 clones, about 80% of them seen just once. The receptor was isolated from a man younger than 30 in good health and CMV-seropositive. Sequences were obtained from PBMCs.

In DNA, the CDR3 is TGTGCCAGCAGCCCCGGGGAGACCCAGTACTTC. Residues: CASSPGETQYF. The V call is TRBV7-9, the J call TRBJ2-5; no definite D call. This CDR3 has 11 amino acids. Germline V gene sequence: CDR1 SEHNR, CDR2 FQNEAQ (reference sequence). The V and J ends lost 5 bases and 5 bases respectively, with 6 bases between them.